The 7 T cell receptor beta chains in this list originate from one sample, sequenced in a study of tumor-infiltrating lymphocytes in primary liver carcinoma (dated by TCRdb to about 2017). The instrument was an Illumina HiSeq 2500. A constant-region primer and ProtoScript II reverse transcriptase were used to reverse-transcribe TCRbeta-specific cDNA from roughly 0.55 ug total RNA. TCRbeta libraries were built with three nested multiplex PCR rounds, a slightly modified ARM-PCR procedure. Each of the first two PCR rounds ran for approximately 10 cycles using multiplex TRBV1-TRBV30 forward primers together with a Cbeta reverse primer. The public reads were reprocessed in TCRdb via fastp at Q25 and MiXCR, keeping in-frame beta chains. Duplicate CDR3 protein sequences are folded into a single record with the most common DNA and genes. The sample profile shows around 210,000 distinct CDR3 sequences; less than 65% of them were found once. The ten largest clones take up roughly 7% of the sample.

RNA from unsorted whole blood was extracted with TRIzol reagent, and germline DNA was obtained with the DNeasy Blood & Tissue kit. Sequencing was done on a sample of peripheral blood. Receptor source: a woman aged 60-75 years with primary liver carcinoma and hepatitis B virus infection.

About this clonotype: This may stem from a read error, because a much larger clone lies one nucleotide away. The chain employs TRBV13 and TRBJ1-1; TRBD1 matches at 8 bases. The CDR3 is made up of 14 amino acids. CDR1 is PRHDT, CDR2 FYEKMQ, per germline (reference sequence). V lost 7 bases to trimming and J lost 4 bases; unmatched junction nucleotides: 8. The CDR3 DNA sequence: TGTGCCAGCAACTTCACAGGGGGATCCACTGAAGCTTTCTTT. Its protein product is CASNFTGGSTEAFF.

The rearrangement joins TRBV28 to TRBJ2-7; a weak D match, TRBD2 (5 bases). This CDR3 has 15 residues. V dropped 3 bases and J dropped 3 bases, with 15 bases sitting between them. The germline V gene encodes CDR1 MDHEN and CDR2 SYDVKM. In nucleotides, the CDR3 is TGTGCCAGCAGTTTGGGCGCGAGGGCCGGCTACGAGCAGTACTTC. Residues: CASSLGARAGYEQYF.

The table lists this clonotype with a few counts. The rearrangement uses TRBV12-3 or TRBV12-4 and TRBJ1-2, with D unclear. The CDR3 loop spans 13 amino acids. V was clipped by 3 bases and J by 8 bases, with 13 bases between them. The CDR3 DNA reads TGTGCCAGCAGTTTCCTGAATCTAGCAGGCTACACCTTC. Encoded protein: CASSFLNLAGYTF.

This clonotype rates as medium-sized. V gene TRBV28 combines with J gene TRBJ2-3; D ambiguous. The V gene lost 6 bases and the J gene lost 0 bases, with 10 bases spanning the gap. Germline V gene lookup returns CDR1 MDHEN and CDR2 SYDVKM. The CDR3 is 14 residues long. The CDR3 nucleotides read TGTGCCAGCAGCTTAGTTGGGAGCACAGATACGCAGTATTTT. It specifies CASSLVGSTDTQYF.

Of note for this clonotype: One base away lies a much larger clone, so this may be a sequencing read error. This sequence joins TRBV6-5 and TRBJ2-3; TRBD2 matches 11 bases. This CDR3 is built from 15 residues. Germline values: CDR1 MNHEY, CDR2 SVGAGI. V lost 4 bases and J lost 6; bases outside the gene matches: 6. In DNA, the CDR3 is TGTGCCAGCAGTTCCCCTAGCGGGAGGAAGGATACGCAGTATTTT. Its protein product is CASSSPSGRKDTQYF.

A remark on this clonotype: The junction departs from the called germline gene at one end, perhaps through a read error. This chain connects TRBV12-3 or TRBV12-4 to TRBJ2-7; 9 bases map to TRBD1. The CDR3 covers 13 residues. CDR3 sequence: CASLRTGGYDQYF. CDR3 DNA sequence: TGTGCCAGCCTTCGCACAGGGGGCTACGATCAGTACTTC.

This clonotype was picked up a small number of times. The V gene is TRBV5-1, the J gene TRBJ2-1, with TRBD1 matching 11 bases. The CDR3 is 16 residues long. J gave up 6 bases and V 1 base, and 6 bases lay outside the gene matches. The V gene's germline CDR1 is SGHRS and CDR2 YFSETQ. This CDR3 is CASSLWAGTGGNEQFF. For the CDR3, the DNA is TGCGCCAGCAGCTTGTGGGCCGGGACAGGGGGCAATGAGCAGTTCTTC.